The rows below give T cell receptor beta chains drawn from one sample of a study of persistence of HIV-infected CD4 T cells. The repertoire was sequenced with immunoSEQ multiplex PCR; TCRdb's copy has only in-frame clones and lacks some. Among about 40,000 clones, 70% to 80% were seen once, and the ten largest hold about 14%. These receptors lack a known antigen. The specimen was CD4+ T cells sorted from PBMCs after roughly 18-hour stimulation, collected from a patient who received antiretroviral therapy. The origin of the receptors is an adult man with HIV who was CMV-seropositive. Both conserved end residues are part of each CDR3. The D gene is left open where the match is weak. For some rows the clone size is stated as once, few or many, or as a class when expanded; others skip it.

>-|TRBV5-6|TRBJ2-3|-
TGTGCCAGCAGCTTTATTAGCGGTAACACAGATACGCAGTATTTT
CASSFISGNTDTQYF
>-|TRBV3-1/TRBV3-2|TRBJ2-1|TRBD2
TGTGCCAGCAGCCAAGCGAGGACTAGCAGCGATGAGCAGTTCTTC
CASSQARTSSDEQFF
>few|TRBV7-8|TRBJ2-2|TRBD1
TGTGCCAGCAGCTTAACACTGGGACAGCCCAGGGGGGAGCTGTTTTTT
CASSLTLGQPRGELFF
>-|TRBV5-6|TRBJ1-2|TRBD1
TGTGCCAGCAGTGAGGACAGGACCCTACGCTATGGCTACACCTTC
CASSEDRTLRYGYTF
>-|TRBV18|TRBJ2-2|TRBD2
TGTGCCAGCTCACCGGGACTAGTTAACACCGGGGAGCTGTTTTTT
CASSPGLVNTGELFF
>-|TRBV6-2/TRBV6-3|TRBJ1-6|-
TGTGCCAGCGGTTACAGGCCCCCTAATTCACCCCTCCACTTT
CASGYRPPNSPLHF
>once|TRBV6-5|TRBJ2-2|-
TGTGCCAGCAGAAGAGCGATTTTGAGCACCGGGGAGCTGTTTTTT
CASRRAILSTGELFF
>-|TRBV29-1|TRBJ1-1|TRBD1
TGCAGCGTAGACAGGGGTTGGACTGAAGCTTTCTTT
CSVDRGWTEAFF
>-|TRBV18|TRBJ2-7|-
TGTGCCAGCTCACCAAGGGGGCGGGGCGAGCAGTACTTC
CASSPRGRGEQYF
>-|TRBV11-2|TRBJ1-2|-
TGTGCCAGCAGCTTAGGACAGGACAACTATGGCTACACCTTC
CASSLGQDNYGYTF
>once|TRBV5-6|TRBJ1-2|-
TGTGCCAGCAGCTTGGGGGCAGGGACTGGCTACACCTTC
CASSLGAGTGYTF
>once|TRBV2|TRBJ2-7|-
TGTGCCAGCAGTCAGGCCCGTTTCTACGAGCAGTACTTC
CASSQARFYEQYF
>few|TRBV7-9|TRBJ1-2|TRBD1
TGTGCCAGCAGCCCACGCTACAGGGGCGATAACTATGGCTACACCTTC
CASSPRYRGDNYGYTF
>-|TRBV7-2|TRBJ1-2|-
TGTGCCAGCGGACCTTACGCGGCGAATGGCTACACCTTC
CASGPYAANGYTF
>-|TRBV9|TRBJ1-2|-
TGTGCCAGCAGCGCACCCCCATATGGCTACACCTTC
CASSAPPYGYTF
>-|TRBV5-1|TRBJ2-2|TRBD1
TGCGCCAGCAGCCACAAGACAGGGGTCACCGGGGAGCTGTTTTTT
CASSHKTGVTGELFF
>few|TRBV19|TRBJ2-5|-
TGTGCCAGTAGTATGAAGGGGTTTGTGACCCAGTACTTC
CASSMKGFVTQYF
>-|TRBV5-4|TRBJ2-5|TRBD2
TGTGCCAGCAGCTTGGCGGCTAGCGGGAGTCTAATTCAAGAGACCCAGTACTTC
CASSLAASGSLIQETQYF
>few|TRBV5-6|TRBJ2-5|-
TGTGCCAGCAGCCTCTTAGGAGGGGGGCAAGAGACCCAGTACTTC
CASSLLGGGQETQYF
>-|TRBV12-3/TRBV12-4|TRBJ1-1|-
TGTGCCAGCAGCCGTGACAGAAACACTGAAGCTTTCTTT
CASSRDRNTEAFF
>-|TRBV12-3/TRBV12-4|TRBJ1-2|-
TGTGCCAGCAGTCAACAGGCGTTTTATGGCTACACCTTC
CASSQQAFYGYTF
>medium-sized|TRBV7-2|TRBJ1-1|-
TGTGCCAGCAGCTCATCCCCGGGACCGAACACTGAAGCTTTCTTT
CASSSSPGPNTEAFF
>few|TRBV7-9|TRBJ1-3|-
TGTGCCAGCAGCCCACCAGGGACCTCTGGAAACACCATATATTTT
CASSPPGTSGNTIYF
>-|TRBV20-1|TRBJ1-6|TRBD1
TGCAGTGCTAGTGGAGGGACAGGGCAATCACCCCTCCACTTT
CSASGGTGQSPLHF
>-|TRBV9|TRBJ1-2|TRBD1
TGTGCCAGCAGCCCAGTAGTCAGAGGGGGCGTGGGCTATGGCTACACCTTC
CASSPVVRGGVGYGYTF
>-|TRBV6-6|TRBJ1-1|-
TGTGCCAGCAGTTACGGGGTCCGGTCGACTGAAGCTTTCTTT
CASSYGVRSTEAFF
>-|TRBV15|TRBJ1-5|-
TGTGCCACCAGCATTGGGGGTCAGCCCCAGCATTTT
CATSIGGQPQHF
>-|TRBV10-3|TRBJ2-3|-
TGTGCCATCAGTGACTCTAGCAGATCTAGCACAGATACGCAGTATTTT
CAISDSSRSSTDTQYF